Each of the 25 T cell receptor beta chains below was sequenced from the same sample in a study of siplizumab effects on memory and regulatory T cells. Produced via immunoSEQ multiplex PCR; TCRdb's table is partial and in-frame only. The sample consists of around 110,000 clones, roughly 94% of them appearing once. The sequenced sample was non-Treg CD4+ T cells sorted from blood. These TCRs come from a human donor in good health.

The V gene is TRBV19, the J gene TRBJ2-7; 7 nucleotides align to TRBD2. This CDR3 is 13 amino acids long. Losses at the gene ends were 4 bases for V and 3 bases for J; bases not matched to a gene: 3. Per germline, CDR1 LNHDA and CDR2 SQIVND (reference sequence). The CDR3 region has the DNA TGTGCCAGTAGTACTACTAGCGACTACGAGCAGTACTTC. Residues: CASSTTSDYEQYF. The variable domain in full, with the rest retrieved from reference TRBV19 and TRBJ2-7, is DGGITQSPKYLFRKEGQNVTLSCEQNLNHDAMYWYRQDPGQGLRLIYYSQIVNDFQKGDIAEGYSVSREKKESFPLTVTSAQKNPTAFYLCASSTTSDYEQYFGPGTRLTVT.

This CDR3 reads CSVESRDPPGELFF. The DNA for the CDR3 is TGCAGCGTTGAGAGCAGGGATCCACCCGGGGAGCTGTTTTTT. This chain links TRBV29-1 with TRBJ2-2; TRBD1 might be the D (5 bases). V gave up 3 bases and J gave up 6 bases, with 14 bases separating them. CDR1 is SQVTM and CDR2 is ANQGSEA in the germline V gene. The CDR3 has 14 residues.

V usage is TRBV6-6 and J usage is TRBJ1-5; D unclear. This CDR3 contains 15 residues. The germline V gene encodes CDR1 MNHNY and CDR2 SVGAGI (reference sequence). V was trimmed by 0 bases and J by 6 bases, leaving 12 bases between them. For the CDR3, the DNA is TGTGCCAGCAGTTACTCGTCTGCTCTGGCTCAGCCCCAGCATTTT. Residues: CASSYSSALAQPQHF.

The chain links TRBV5-6 to TRBJ2-7; TRBD1 aligns across 8 bases. The CDR3 is 13 amino acids. Germline CDR1 and CDR2: SGHDT and YYEEEE. The J segment lost 2 bases and the V segment lost 7 bases, leaving 5 bases of the junction unmatched. The CDR3 coding sequence is TGTGCCAGCCAGCAGACAGGGGCCTACGAGCAGTACTTC. It yields the protein CASQQTGAYEQYF.

The chain has TRBV6-5 and TRBJ2-5; D is perhaps TRBD1 or TRBD2 (7 bases each). V was shortened by 2 bases and J by 7 bases, with 11 bases between the two germline ends. Germline-derived CDR1 and CDR2 are MNHEY and SVGAGI. The CDR3 runs 13 residues. The CDR3 DNA is TGTGCCAGCAGTTACCCAGGGGGGGGGACCCAGTACTTC. This sequence encodes CASSYPGGGTQYF.

Turning to this clone: At one end the junction does not follow the germline gene, possibly because of a read error. This chain joins TRBV28 and TRBJ2-3; D may be TRBD2 (6 bases). The CDR3 totals 12 residues. The germline V gene encodes CDR1 MDHEN and CDR2 SYDVKM. The CDR3 nucleotides are TGTGCCAGCAACCTACGACTAGATAAGCAGTATTTT. Translated, it gives CASNLRLDKQYF.

The CDR3 region is CATRTGQNTEAFF. The CDR3 DNA sequence: TGTGCCACGAGGACAGGACAGAACACTGAAGCTTTCTTT. This rearrangement joins TRBV6-1 to TRBJ1-1; 7 bases are a match to TRBD1. From germline, CDR1 is MNHNS and CDR2 SASEGT. This CDR3 is 13 amino acids long. V dropped 10 bases and J dropped 1; count of bases not matched to a gene: 6.

The chain couples TRBV7-2 to TRBJ2-7; 13 nucleotides match TRBD2. Germline CDR1 is SGHTA and CDR2 is FQGNSA. Trimming removed 5 bases from V and 6 bases from J; junction bases left unmatched: 4. This CDR3 contains 14 residues. The CDR3 sequence: CASSRTSGSREQYF. In DNA form, the CDR3 reads TGTGCCAGCAGCCGGACTAGCGGGAGTCGCGAGCAGTACTTC.

The chain couples TRBV27 to TRBJ2-3, with 11 bases fitting TRBD2. This CDR3 spans 14 amino acids. Germline V gives CDR1 MNHEY, CDR2 SMNVEV (reference sequence). The V and J ends lost 8 bases and 5 bases, in that order; junction bases with no gene match: 6. CDR3 loop: CASGSGRALDTQYF. DNA for the CDR3: TGTGCCAGCGGTAGCGGGAGGGCCCTAGATACGCAGTATTTT.

The chain employs TRBV9 and TRBJ1-3, with unresolved D. Germline V gene sequence: CDR1 SGDLS, CDR2 YYNGEE. The CDR3 extends over 11 amino acids. Trimming removed 5 bases from V and 4 bases from J, with 4 bases in between. The CDR3: CASRGGNTIYF. The CDR3, as DNA: TGTGCCAGCAGAGGAGGAAACACCATATATTTT.

The chain joins TRBV7-9 to TRBJ2-5; TRBD2 aligns across 13 bases. The V gene's germline CDR1 is SEHNR and CDR2 FQNEAQ (reference sequence). V lost 6 bases to trimming and J lost 5 bases; unmatched junction nucleotides: 6. CDR3 size: 15 residues. As DNA, the CDR3 is TGTGCCAGCAGGCTTGGACTAGCGGGGGCCGAGACCCAGTACTTC. It is translated as CASRLGLAGAETQYF. The full variable domain, rest sourced from reference TRBV7-9 and TRBJ2-5, is DTGVSQNPRHKITKRGQNVTFRCDPISEHNRLYWYRQTLGQGPEFLTYFQNEAQLEKSRLLSDRFSAERPKGSFSTLEIQRTEQGDSAMYLCASRLGLAGAETQYFGPGTRLLVL.

This chain joins TRBV10-3 and TRBJ1-2; D not certain. The CDR3 runs 13 residues. Germline V CDR1 and CDR2: ENHRY, SYGVKD. V was clipped by 10 bases and J by 2 bases, with 14 bases between them. This CDR3 is CATLMAGNYGYTF. The CDR3 region has the DNA TGTGCCACCCTCATGGCCGGGAACTATGGCTACACCTTC.

This chain uses TRBV27 with TRBJ1-2, with 7 bases aligning to TRBD1. The CDR3 is 15 amino acids. V lost 5 bases and J lost 2; bases outside the gene matches: 8. The germline gives CDR1 MNHEY, CDR2 SMNVEV (reference sequence). As DNA, the CDR3 is TGTGCCAGCAGTCTTCAGGGGACAGCGAACTATGGCTACACCTTC. Amino acids: CASSLQGTANYGYTF.

The V call is TRBV5-4, the J call TRBJ1-1; possibly TRBD1 for D (5 bases). The length of the CDR3 is 13 residues. The germline V and J ends were trimmed by 2 bases and 8 bases, with 13 bases remaining between them. Looked up from germline, CDR1 is SGHNT and CDR2 is YYREEE (reference sequence). The DNA of the CDR3 is TGTGCCAGCAGCTTACAGGCCGGAGGGGAAGCTTTCTTT. This codes for CASSLQAGGEAFF.

The chain joins TRBV18 to TRBJ1-1; tentatively, D is TRBD1 (6 bases). V was cut by 4 bases and J by 2 bases, with 8 bases left in between. Per the germline V gene, CDR1 is KGHSH and CDR2 is LQKENI. The CDR3 is made up of 13 amino acids. CDR3 sequence (DNA): TGTGCCAGCTCACTGGGGGCCAACACTGAAGCTTTCTTT. Its translation: CASSLGANTEAFF.

The chain uses TRBV10-2 and TRBJ2-5, with TRBD2 matching over 11 bases. There are 15 residues in the CDR3. Trimming removed 4 bases from V and 4 bases from J; junction bases left unmatched: 5. Germline CDR1 reads WSHSY; CDR2 reads SAAADI. The CDR3 sequence: CASSGTSGSGETQYF. CDR3 nucleotides: TGCGCCAGCAGTGGAACTAGCGGGAGCGGAGAGACCCAGTACTTC.

V and J are TRBV5-1 and TRBJ2-1; D might be TRBD2 (6 bases). Between the trimmed V and J ends, which lost 2 bases and 7 bases, there was a span of 25 bases. Germline V gene sequence: CDR1 SGHRS, CDR2 YFSETQ. The CDR3 runs to 18 residues. The CDR3 bases are TGCGCCAGCAGCTTTTCCTCGACTCGATCTAGGGGACTGAATGAGCAGTTCTTC. Amino acid sequence: CASSFSSTRSRGLNEQFF.

The gene calls are TRBV5-6 and TRBJ2-7; D gene unclear. V gave up 6 bases and J gave up 4 bases, with 8 bases separating them. Germline CDR1 SGHDT, CDR2 YYEEEE. This CDR3 spans 11 amino acids. CDR3 loop: CASKTDYEQYF. CDR3 sequence (DNA): TGTGCCAGCAAGACCGATTACGAGCAGTACTTC.

The V call is TRBV6-5, the J call TRBJ1-2; unclear D gene. The V end was cut by 0 bases, the J end by 0 bases, with 2 bases between. Germline V gene lookup returns CDR1 MNHEY and CDR2 SVGAGI. The CDR3 contains 13 residues. The CDR3, as DNA: TGTGCCAGCAGTTACTCCACTAACTATGGCTACACCTTC. This encodes CASSYSTNYGYTF.

The CDR3 sequence: CASSLRGPTNEKLFF. CDR3 bases: TGCGCCAGCAGCTTGAGGGGACCAACTAATGAAAAACTGTTTTTT. V gene TRBV5-1 combines with J gene TRBJ1-4; D possibly corresponds to TRBD1 (5 bases). Deletions cut 1 base from V and 0 bases from J, with 7 bases between. Germline V gives CDR1 SGHRS, CDR2 YFSETQ. CDR3 length equals 15 residues.

The V call is TRBV2, the J call TRBJ2-2, with 10 bases aligning to TRBD1. The CDR3 sequence is 14 residues long. Germline V CDR1 and CDR2: SNHLY, FYNNEI. V lost 6 bases to trimming and J lost 6 bases; unmatched junction nucleotides: 4. CDR3 sequence: CASRRDRGAGELFF. CDR3 bases: TGTGCCAGCAGGCGGGACAGGGGAGCCGGGGAGCTGTTTTTT.

V is TRBV5-4 and J is TRBJ2-2; 9 nucleotides match TRBD1. Germline V gene data show CDR1 as SGHNT and CDR2 as YYREEE (reference sequence). The CDR3 sequence is 15 residues long. Trimming at V came to 5 bases and at J to 3 bases, leaving 5 bases not matched to a gene. This chain's CDR3 is CASRGQGLDTGELFF. CDR3 DNA: TGTGCCAGCAGGGGACAGGGTTTGGACACCGGGGAGCTGTTTTTT.

The genes are TRBV6-1 and TRBJ2-6, with D hard to call. Between the trimmed V and J ends, which lost 3 bases and 4 bases, there was a span of 7 bases. The CDR3 is made up of 14 amino acids. CDR1 and CDR2 (germline): MNHNS, SASEGT. As DNA, the CDR3 is TGTGCCAGCAGTGATGCGGCGGGGGCCAACGTCCTGACTTTC. It encodes CASSDAAGANVLTF.

The V call is TRBV18, the J call TRBJ2-2; no definite D call. Deletions cut 0 bases from V and 5 bases from J, with 7 bases between. Per germline, CDR1 KGHSH and CDR2 LQKENI. This CDR3 is built from 14 residues. The DNA for the CDR3 is TGTGCCAGCTCACCACCGCAGGTGACCGGGGAGCTGTTTTTT. This codes for CASSPPQVTGELFF.

The rearrangement uses TRBV7-2 and TRBJ2-3; possibly TRBD2 for D (6 bases). V gave up 1 base and J gave up 8 bases, with 19 bases separating them. Germline V gene data show CDR1 as SGHTA and CDR2 as FQGNSA. This CDR3 comprises 16 residues. In DNA form, the CDR3 reads TGTGCCAGCAGCTTAGTCTTGTTGGGGGGATTGGGTACGCAGTATTTT. This translates into CASSLVLLGGLGTQYF.